A single sample is the source of the 22 T cell receptor beta chains below, sequenced in a study of stem cell transplantation in POMP-related autoinflammatory disease. Data came from immunoSEQ multiplex PCR; TCRdb stores just in-frame clones and leaves some out. The table has over 60,000 clones, about nine tenths seen once. This specimen was CD4+ T cells from PBMCs, taken after stem cell transplantation. The source of these receptors is a human patient with POMP-related autoinflammation and immune dysregulation (PRAID). Some T cells may arise from the graft donor.

The CDR3: CASSSRGGYTF. The CDR3 DNA reads TGTGCCAGCAGCTCCCGGGGTGGCTACACCTTC. The rearrangement links TRBV3-1 (or the pseudogene TRBV3-2) to TRBJ1-2; D is uncertain. CDR1 LGHDT and CDR2 YNNKEL come from the germline V gene (reference sequence). V was shortened by 5 bases and J by 7 bases, with 8 bases between the two germline ends. This CDR3 comprises 11 residues.

This clone was found a few times. The CDR3 region has the DNA TGTGCCAGCAGTCCGACAGGGATTATTCAGCCCCAGCATTTT. This encodes CASSPTGIIQPQHF. The V and J genes are TRBV28 and TRBJ1-5, with TRBD1 identical over 7 bases. The CDR3 length is 14 residues. With 5 bases clipped from V and 6 bases from J, the junction kept 7 bases outside the gene matches. Germline values: CDR1 MDHEN, CDR2 SYDVKM.

This chain connects TRBV6-6 to TRBJ2-1; D may be TRBD1 (6 bases). This CDR3 is built from 13 residues. Germline CDR1 and CDR2: MNHNY and SVGAGI (reference sequence). V was cut by 8 bases and J by 0 bases, with 8 bases left in between. CDR3 sequence reads: CASGGSSYNEQFF. CDR3 bases: TGTGCCAGCGGGGGCAGCTCCTACAATGAGCAGTTCTTC.

The chain is built from TRBV10-3 and TRBJ2-7, with 8 bases lining up with TRBD1. Germline assignment: CDR1 ENHRY and CDR2 SYGVKD. V shed 4 bases and J 3 bases; nucleotides not matched to a gene: 2. This CDR3 has 13 amino acids. The CDR3 here is CAISGTGSYEQYF. The CDR3 nucleotides are TGTGCCATCAGTGGGACAGGGAGCTACGAGCAGTACTTC.

The chain combines TRBV5-8 with TRBJ1-1; no firm D call. Trimming removed 2 bases from V and 0 bases from J, with 5 bases in between. Looked up from germline, CDR1 is SGHTS and CDR2 is YDEGEE. The CDR3 runs to 13 residues. The CDR3: CASSFQVNTEAFF. Written as DNA, the CDR3 is TGTGCCAGCAGCTTTCAGGTGAACACTGAAGCTTTCTTT.

The V call is TRBV18, the J call TRBJ1-3; D gene unclear. Trimming cost V 0 bases and J 4 bases, with 13 bases left between them. The CDR3 runs to 16 residues. Germline V gene sequence: CDR1 KGHSH, CDR2 LQKENI. In DNA form, the CDR3 reads TGTGCCAGCTCACCACCCGCCGGGATGCCAGGAAACACCATATATTTT. Its protein is CASSPPAGMPGNTIYF.

The rearrangement uses TRBV6-2 or TRBV6-3 and TRBJ2-5; TRBD1 is a possible D gene (7 bases). V gave up 5 bases and J gave up 4 bases, with 20 bases separating them. The CDR3 runs to 16 residues. Germline V gene data show CDR1 as MNHEY and CDR2 as SVGEGT. CDR3 coding DNA: TGTGCCAGCAGTATGAATTTCGCGGGACAGAGAGAGACCCAGTACTTC. This encodes CASSMNFAGQRETQYF.

The chain has TRBV10-3 and TRBJ2-7; 9 bases align to TRBD1. The V segment lost 8 bases and the J segment 1 base; nucleotides outside the gene matches: 9. CDR3 length: 15 residues. Germline V gene sequence: CDR1 ENHRY, CDR2 SYGVKD. The CDR3 DNA reads TGTGCCATCCGTAACCGGGACAGGGAGTCCTACGAGCAGTACTTC. Residues: CAIRNRDRESYEQYF.

V usage is TRBV5-8 and J usage is TRBJ1-4; D is unresolved. CDR3 length: 15 amino acids. Germline V gene data show CDR1 as SGHTS and CDR2 as YDEGEE. The V gene lost 0 bases and the J gene lost 8 bases, with 14 bases spanning the gap. The CDR3 region is CASSLAGWGKEKLFF. CDR3 coding DNA: TGTGCCAGCAGCTTGGCCGGGTGGGGTAAAGAAAAACTGTTTTTT.

The chain combines TRBV28 with TRBJ1-1, with a possible D match to TRBD1 (5 bases). The CDR3 is 16 residues long. CDR1 and CDR2 from the germline V gene are MDHEN and SYDVKM. Trimming took off 4 bases at V and 3 bases at J, with 18 bases between the two ends. CDR3 nucleotide sequence: TGTGCCAGCAGTTCCACCATCGGGCGAGGGGACACTGAAGCTTTCTTT. It specifies CASSSTIGRGDTEAFF.

V usage is TRBV12-3 or TRBV12-4 and J usage is TRBJ2-5; D remains unclear. V lost 1 base, J lost 3 bases, and 6 bases lay in between. This CDR3 spans 13 amino acids. CDR3 in DNA: TGTGCCAGCAGTTTAGAGCGAAAAGAGACCCAGTACTTC. Translation gives CASSLERKETQYF.

The chain combines TRBV9 with TRBJ2-1, with 7 bases aligning to TRBD1. The V gene end was trimmed by 2 bases and the J gene end by 8 bases; junction bases not matched to a gene: 7. From germline, CDR1 is SGDLS and CDR2 YYNGEE. CDR3 size: 14 residues. CDR3 sequence reads: CASSVATGWDEQFF. The DNA of the CDR3 is TGTGCCAGCAGCGTGGCGACAGGGTGGGATGAGCAGTTCTTC.

The rearrangement links TRBV11-2 to TRBJ2-4; perhaps TRBD1 as D (6 bases). Germline V gives CDR1 SGHAT, CDR2 FQNNGV. CDR3 size: 16 residues. V lost 2 bases, J lost 3 bases, and 14 bases lay in between. In DNA form, the CDR3 reads TGTGCCAGCAGCTTACTCGGCAGGGGAGTCAAAAACATTCAGTACTTC. It encodes CASSLLGRGVKNIQYF.

In this sample, this clone turned up a few times. The V call is TRBV2, the J call TRBJ1-2, with no clear D. CDR1 and CDR2 from the germline V gene are SNHLY and FYNNEI. V lost 4 bases and J lost 8, with 8 bases in between. The CDR3 is 11 residues long. As DNA, the CDR3 is TGTGCCAGCAGTGGCGGTTGGGGCTACACCTTC. It yields the protein CASSGGWGYTF.

V is TRBV28 and J is TRBJ1-6, with D uncertain. The V gene's germline CDR1 is MDHEN and CDR2 SYDVKM. V was pared by 2 bases and J by 0 bases, with 11 bases between. This CDR3 spans 17 amino acids. The CDR3 reads CASSLRQSRSYNSPLHF. In DNA, the CDR3 is TGTGCCAGCAGTTTAAGGCAAAGCCGCTCCTATAATTCACCCCTCCACTTT.

Worth noting for this clone: In the same sample, other DNA sequences code for this CDR3. The CDR3 DNA sequence: TGCGCCAGCAGCCAAGCAGGAGACAGCCACTACCAAGAGACCCAGTACTTC. It is translated as CASSQAGDSHYQETQYF. The rearrangement joins TRBV4-1 to TRBJ2-5; a possible D gene is TRBD1 (5 bases). The CDR3 has 17 amino acids. Germline-derived CDR1 and CDR2 are MGHRA and YSYEKL. The V end lost 1 base, the J end lost 0 bases, and 15 bases lay between the germline ends.

V gene TRBV27 combines with J gene TRBJ1-2; D is undetermined. This CDR3 is built from 17 residues. Trimming shortened V by 8 bases and J by 0 bases, and 22 bases separated the two germline ends. From germline, CDR1 is MNHEY and CDR2 SMNVEV (reference sequence). CDR3 nucleotides: TGTGCCAGCCCCGGTGGCCAGGCTTATCCTACTAACTATGGCTACACCTTC. Translated, it gives CASPGGQAYPTNYGYTF.

The CDR3 protein is CASSPRGDTQYF. CDR3 coding DNA: TGTGCCAGCTCACCGCGAGGAGATACGCAGTATTTT. J is TRBJ2-3 and V is TRBV18; D remains unclear. Per the germline V gene, CDR1 is KGHSH and CDR2 is LQKENI. There are 12 residues in the CDR3. V lost 3 bases and J lost 5, with 6 bases in between.

This clone was observed a handful of times. The rearrangement links TRBV7-9 to TRBJ1-2, with D possibly matching TRBD1 (5 bases). The CDR3 spans 17 residues. Germline lookup yields CDR1 SEHNR and CDR2 FQNEAQ (reference sequence). The V end was cut by 5 bases, the J end by 4 bases, with 23 bases between. The CDR3 here is CASSRTSSGTPSYGYTF. For the CDR3, the DNA is TGTGCCAGCAGCCGAACCTCCTCCGGGACCCCGTCCTATGGCTACACCTTC.

The chain is built from TRBV19 and TRBJ2-5, with 7 bases aligning to TRBD2. V lost 11 bases and J lost 5; bases outside the gene matches: 8. The germline CDR1 and CDR2 sequences are LNHDA and SQIVND (reference sequence). The length of the CDR3 is 12 residues. CDR3 coding DNA: TGTGCCTCACAGAGCGGGGTGGAGACCCAGTACTTC. It encodes CASQSGVETQYF.

This chain connects TRBV28 to TRBJ2-1; TRBD2 matches 15 bases. Germline values: CDR1 MDHEN, CDR2 SYDVKM. CDR3 length: 19 amino acids. V lost 5 bases, J lost 5 bases, and 13 bases stayed unmatched. The CDR3 protein is CASSPPGLAGGPKDNEQFF. The CDR3 DNA is TGTGCCAGCAGTCCCCCCGGACTAGCGGGAGGGCCTAAGGACAATGAGCAGTTCTTC.

This chain uses TRBV24-1 with TRBJ2-1; TRBD1 is a possible D gene (6 bases). From germline, CDR1 is KGHDR and CDR2 SFDVKD. CDR3 length: 16 amino acids. V lost 3 bases and J 1 base, leaving 12 bases between the germline ends. The CDR3 coding sequence is TGTGCCACCAGTGATAATGACAGGTATTCCTACAATGAGCAGTTCTTC. Encoded protein: CATSDNDRYSYNEQFF.